This T cell receptor (beta chain) was profiled in a study of shared clonotypes between healthy human individuals. Concerning this clone itself: No antigen is known for it.

Data came from immunoSEQ multiplex PCR; TCRdb stores just in-frame clones and leaves some out. This sample has millions of clones, with 85% to 95% found just once. Whole-study findings and limits: Of the naive CD4 clonotypes, around 4.8% were shared across several donors.

Trimming took 3 bases from V and 5 from J; bases not matched to a gene: 8. The CDR3 totals 18 residues. Germline V gene sequence: CDR1 MNHNS, CDR2 SASEGT. The sample was naive CD4+ T cells sorted from blood. As for subset: CD45RA+ positively selected. This TCR derives from a man aged 18-30 years in good health. The gene calls are TRBV6-1 and TRBJ2-2; 14 bases agree with TRBD2. The CDR3 DNA is TGTGCCAGCAGTGACGGGGAGGGACTAGCGGGGGAGACCGGGGAGCTGTTTTTT. It encodes CASSDGEGLAGETGELFF.